The next 19 T cell receptor beta chains were all read from a single sample in a study of tumor and adjacent non-tumor tissue in lung cancer. A modified ARM-PCR protocol with three rounds of nested PCR amplified TCRbeta. TCRdb reprocessed the multiplex PCR reads via MiXCR and lists one record per CDR3 protein. The sample includes about 77,000 distinct CDR3 sequences, less than 85% of them seen just once. RNA was extracted from bulk tissue without any cell sorting. This non-tumor lung sample came from over 3 cm beyond the tumor edge. Sequenced input: distant non-tumor lung tissue. The receptor set was obtained from a man aged 65 to 85 with non-small cell lung cancer.

This clonotype was found many times. V is TRBV24-1 and J is TRBJ2-6; maybe TRBD1 (6 bases). This CDR3 spans 16 amino acids. The V end was cut by 3 bases, the J end by 4 bases, with 12 bases between. From germline, CDR1 is KGHDR and CDR2 SFDVKD. As DNA, the CDR3 is TGTGCCACCAGTGATCCTACAGGGACCGGGGCCAACGTCCTGACTTTC. Protein product: CATSDPTGTGANVLTF.

The chain recombines TRBV6-5 with TRBJ1-3; D is ambiguous. With 0 bases removed from V and 11 bases from J, the gap between germline ends came to 20 bases. This CDR3 contains 16 residues. Germline CDR1 MNHEY, CDR2 SVGAGI. Here the CDR3 DNA reads TGTGCCAGCAGTTACTCGTTCGTGAGCTCTGGAGACGCCATATATTTT. Its translation: CASSYSFVSSGDAIYF.

This clonotype was detected once. The CDR3 carries no conserved terminal phenylalanine or tryptophan, so it likely arises from a read error. No DNA is shown, since the ends of the CDR3 on it are uncertain; the CDR3 is the one TCRdb lists. The gene calls are TRBV11-2 and TRBJ1-6. Germline V CDR1 and CDR2: SGHAT, FQNNGV. The CDR3 spans 18 residues, counting both ends. Here the CDR3 reads CANSARAGGSSYNSPHHS.

A word on this clonotype: Sequence at one end of the junction differs from germline and may be a read error. The V call is TRBV12-3 or TRBV12-4, the J call TRBJ1-2; 9 nucleotides agree with TRBD1. CDR3 size: 15 residues. The CDR3 here is CASSARDRDSYGYIF. The CDR3 bases are TGTGCCAGCAGTGCCCGGGACAGGGATAGTTATGGCTATATCTTC.

In this sample, this clonotype turned up once. An end of the junction differs from the germline gene, which may be a read error. The chain uses TRBV29-1 and TRBJ1-2; D unresolved. Germline V gives CDR1 SQVTM, CDR2 ANQGSEA. The CDR3 has 15 amino acids. CDR3 sequence (DNA): TGCAGCGTTGAAGGAGGTGACACCGTTAACTATTGCTACATCTTC. It specifies CSVEGGDTVNYCYIF.

Only one count was recorded for this clonotype. The junction differs from germline at one of its ends, possibly a read error. CDR3 loop: CTSGSGVTEAFF. The CDR3 DNA is TGCACCAGCGGATCGGGGGTCACTGAAGCTTTCTTT. The chain has TRBV10-2 and TRBJ1-1, with D possibly TRBD1 on 5 matching bases. CDR1 and CDR2 from the germline V gene are WSHSY and SAAADI. There are 12 residues in the CDR3.

A remark on this clonotype: A read error may account for a junction end that differs from germline. The chain recombines TRBV10-2 with TRBJ2-2, with D hard to call. The length of the CDR3 is 11 residues. CDR1 is WSHSY, CDR2 SAAADI, per germline. CDR3 loop: CASNDTGELFF. Written as DNA, the CDR3 is TGTGCCAGCAATGACACCGGGGAGCTGTTTTTT.

V is TRBV5-4 and J is TRBJ2-7, with D possibly being TRBD1 (5 bases). Germline CDR1 and CDR2: SGHNT and YYREEE (reference sequence). V was pared by 6 bases and J by 1 base, with 14 bases between. The CDR3 spans 14 residues. CDR3 sequence: CASNSNRNSYEQYF. DNA for the CDR3: TGTGCCAGCAACTCAAACAGGAATTCCTACGAGCAGTACTTC.

A note on this clonotype: This may come from a read error, since a much larger clone is one base off. V usage is TRBV5-1 and J usage is TRBJ2-3; 10 bases agree with TRBD2. The trim removed 7 bases at V and 2 bases at J, leaving 7 bases unmatched. Germline values: CDR1 SGHRS, CDR2 YFSETQ. The CDR3 is 15 amino acids. CDR3 bases: TGCGCCAGCTGCTCTAGCGGGGGATACACAGATACGCAGTATTTT. Residues: CASCSSGGYTDTQYF.

As regards this clonotype: The junction shows a germline mismatch at one end, possibly a read error. V usage is TRBV5-4 and J usage is TRBJ2-3; a possible D gene is TRBD2 (6 bases). The CDR3 has 15 residues. The germline V gene encodes CDR1 SGHNT and CDR2 YYREEE (reference sequence). CDR3 amino acids: CASSLVGGSTDTQFF. Here the CDR3 DNA reads TGTGCCAGCAGCTTGGTCGGGGGATCTACAGATACGCAGTTTTTT.

About this clonotype itself: This clone may be a read error of a much larger clone one base away. V gene TRBV20-1 combines with J gene TRBJ2-1, with 12 bases identical to TRBD1. The CDR3 length is 16 residues. Per the germline V gene, CDR1 is DFQATT and CDR2 is SNEGSKA (reference sequence). The CDR3 DNA is TGCAGTGCTAGAGATCCGGGACAGGGGGCTGTAAATGAGCATTTCTTC. This gives the protein CSARDPGQGAVNEHFF.

The chain joins TRBV11-2 to TRBJ2-7; D might be TRBD2 (7 bases). V was pared by 10 bases and J by 2 bases, with 18 bases between. The CDR3 is 14 residues long. Germline CDR1 reads SGHAT; CDR2 reads FQNNGV. CDR3 DNA: TGTGCCACCAGACGAAGGGGGGGAACCTACGAGCAGTACTTC. Its translation is CATRRRGGTYEQYF. Combining the CDR3 with reference TRBV11-2 and TRBJ2-7 gives the whole variable domain EAGVAQSPRYKIIEKRQSVAFWCNPISGHATLYWYQQILGQGPKLLIQFQNNGVVDDSQLPKDRFSAERLKGVDSTLKIQPAKLEDSAVYLCATRRRGGTYEQYFGPGTRLTVT.

Concerning this clonotype itself: A read error is likely, as this CDR3 ends without the conserved phenylalanine or tryptophan. This chain joins TRBV10-3 and TRBJ1-5; 8 nucleotides match TRBD1. CDR3 length: 15 amino acids. CDR1 is ENHRY, CDR2 SYGVKD, per germline. The CDR3 bases are TGTGCCATCAGTGGAATGACAGGGGAGAATCAGCCACAGCATGTT. Its protein product is CAISGMTGENQPQHV.

A remark on this clonotype: An end of the junction does not agree with germline; a read error may underlie this. V is TRBV11-3 and J is TRBJ2-3, with TRBD1 matching over 7 bases. This CDR3 region has 14 residues. CDR1 and CDR2 (germline): SGHNT, YENEEA. As DNA, the CDR3 is TGTGTCAGCAGATCACAGGGGTTGTCAGATACGCAGTATTTT. It specifies CVSRSQGLSDTQYF. Full variable domain (outside the CDR3, taken from reference TRBV11-3 and TRBJ2-3): EAGVVQSPRYKIIEKKQPVAFWCNPISGHNTLYWYLQNLGQGPELLIRYENEEAVDDSQLPKDRFSAERLKGVDSTLKIQPAELGDSAVYLCVSRSQGLSDTQYFGPGTRLTVL.

Comments on this clonotype: The junction and the germline gene differ at one end; a read error may be behind it. This chain links TRBV29-1 with TRBJ2-1; perhaps TRBD1 as D (6 bases). Germline V gives CDR1 SQVTM, CDR2 ANQGSEA. The CDR3 is 13 amino acids. DNA of the CDR3: TGTAGGGTTGAAGATTGGGTAGGGGGTAAGCAGTTCTTC. Protein sequence: CRVEDWVGGKQFF.

A remark on this clonotype: A much larger clone lies a single base off, so this may be a read error. The rearrangement uses TRBV10-2 and TRBJ1-1; D unresolved. The CDR3 is 13 residues long. Germline CDR1 and CDR2: WSHSY and SAAADI. The CDR3 DNA follows: TGCGCCAGCCAATCCTCCATGAACAATGAAGCTTTCTTT. Its protein product is CASQSSMNNEAFF.

About this clonotype: Here the CDR3 omits its conserved ending phenylalanine or tryptophan, so a read error is the likely source. No DNA is shown, since the ends of the CDR3 on it are uncertain; the CDR3 is the one TCRdb lists. The chain has TRBV12-5 and TRBJ1-5. Germline CDR1 LGHNT, CDR2 FRNRAP. The CDR3 totals 13 residues, both ends included. CDR3 sequence reads: CASGFDRNQPQHL.

As for this clonotype: At one boundary the junction diverges from the germline segment, which might be a read error. This chain joins TRBV12-3 or TRBV12-4 and TRBJ1-2; TRBD1 matches at 8 bases. The CDR3 has 14 residues. The CDR3 DNA reads as TGTGCAAGCAGGCTGGGACAGGTGAACTATGGCTACACCTTC. Amino acids: CASRLGQVNYGYTF.

With regard to this clonotype: A much larger clone differs by one base, so this may be a read error. CDR3 in amino acids: CASSPNSGTGGYEQYF. The CDR3 DNA is TGTGCCAGCAGCCCGAACTCCGGGACAGGGGGCTACGAGCAGTACTTC. V gene TRBV5-4 combines with J gene TRBJ2-7; 11 nucleotides agree with TRBD1. The CDR3 has 16 residues. Germline V lookup: CDR1 SGHNT, CDR2 YYREEE (reference sequence). The trim removed 4 bases at V and 3 bases at J, leaving 9 bases unmatched.